This TCR beta chain came from a study of patients and donors after allogeneic stem cell transplantation. This CDR3 spans 13 amino acids. V was pared by 3 bases and J by 6 bases, with 11 bases between. TCRdb re-derived calls from the RT-PCR reads in MiXCR, one entry per CDR3 protein. The data show some 10,000 distinct CDR3 sequences, 22% seen once. The chain recombines TRBV12-3 or TRBV12-4 with TRBJ1-2, with D perhaps matching TRBD1 (5 bases). The source material was blood, either unsorted or a sorted T cell fraction (not recorded which). This receptor was obtained from a human donor who was either an allogeneic HSCT recipient or a stem cell or donor lymphocyte infusion donor (not recorded which). It is not recorded whose cells these are; they may come from a transplant donor. The CDR3 bases are TGTGCCAGCAGTTTCTTGAGGGGCAATGGCTACACCTTC. Translating it yields CASSFLRGNGYTF.